Detailed here is one T cell receptor beta chain. Its target is unknown. This sample is part of a study of cytomegalovirus exposure and HLA in healthy donors. The CDR3 is 14 residues long. V lost 5 bases to trimming and J lost 9 bases; unmatched junction nucleotides: 9. Germline CDR1 and CDR2: MNHEY and SVGAGI. The primer mix had 60 Vbeta and 13 Jbeta primers. Assay: immunoSEQ multiplex PCR; the TCRdb copy retains only in-frame clones and omits some. Among 90,000 to 120,000 clones, roughly 82% were seen once, and the ten largest hold 1.2%. Overall study results and limits: Reports described diagnosis of cytomegalovirus status by the classifier as highly specific and sensitive.

The sequencing input was PBMCs. The chain has TRBV6-5 and TRBJ2-3; 9 bases align to TRBD2. The origin of this receptor is a woman between 18 and 29 years old in good health and CMV-seronegative. CDR3 in DNA: TGTGCCAGCAGTCCGGGACTAGCTTCAGGAACGCAGTATTTT. Translating it yields CASSPGLASGTQYF.